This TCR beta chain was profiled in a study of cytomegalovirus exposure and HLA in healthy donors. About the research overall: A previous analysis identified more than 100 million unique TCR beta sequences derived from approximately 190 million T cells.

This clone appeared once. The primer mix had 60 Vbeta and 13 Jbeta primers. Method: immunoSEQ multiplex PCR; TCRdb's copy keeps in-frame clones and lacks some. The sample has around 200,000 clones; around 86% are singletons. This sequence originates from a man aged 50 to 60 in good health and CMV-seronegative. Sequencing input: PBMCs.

CDR3 protein: CASSQVTSVYNEQFF. The DNA of the CDR3 is TGCGCCAGCAGCCAAGTAACTAGCGTCTACAATGAGCAGTTCTTC. The gene calls are TRBV4-3 and TRBJ2-1, with 7 bases lining up with TRBD2. Unmatched junction bases numbered 3, after V lost 1 base and J lost 3 bases. The germline gives CDR1 LGHNA, CDR2 YSLEER. The CDR3 covers 15 residues.